This TCR beta chain was documented in a study of neurological immune-mediated disorders. The cDNA was produced through 5'RACE with 10-nucleotide random UMIs. TCRdb redid the calling of the 5' RACE reads with MiXCR, one entry per CDR3 protein. The top ten clones hold around 23% of a sample with tens of thousands of distinct CDR3 sequences, approximately 4.5% of them seen once. Germline values: CDR1 MNHEY, CDR2 SVGEGT. The V and J ends lost 3 bases and 10 bases respectively, with 16 bases between them. The CDR3 spans 14 residues. General observations from the study: Expansion of TCR clones was greatest in HTLV-1-associated myelopathy and smallest in multiple sclerosis, where it fell below that of healthy controls.

This clonotype was recorded many times. The target antigen is unknown. Material: PBMCs. This chain uses TRBV6-2 or TRBV6-3 with TRBJ1-5, with D perhaps TRBD1 (5 bases). This receptor was identified in a man aged 18 to 35 in good health. The CDR3 bases are TGTGCCAGCAGTTATACGGGACGAGGATATCCCCAGCATTTT. Protein: CASSYTGRGYPQHF.